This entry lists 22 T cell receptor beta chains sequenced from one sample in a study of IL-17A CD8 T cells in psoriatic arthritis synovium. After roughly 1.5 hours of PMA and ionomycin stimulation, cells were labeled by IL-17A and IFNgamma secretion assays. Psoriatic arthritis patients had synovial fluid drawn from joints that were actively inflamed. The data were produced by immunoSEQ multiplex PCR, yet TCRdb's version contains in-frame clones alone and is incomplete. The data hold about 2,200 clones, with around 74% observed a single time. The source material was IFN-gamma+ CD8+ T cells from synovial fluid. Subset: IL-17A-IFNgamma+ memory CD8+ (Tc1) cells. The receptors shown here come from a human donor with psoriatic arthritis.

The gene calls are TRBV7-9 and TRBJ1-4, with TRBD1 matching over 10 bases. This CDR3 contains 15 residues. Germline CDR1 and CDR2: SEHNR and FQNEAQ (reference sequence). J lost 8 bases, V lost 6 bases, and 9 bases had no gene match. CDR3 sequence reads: CASSYTGTGEEKLFF. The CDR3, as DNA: TGTGCCAGCAGTTATACCGGGACAGGGGAAGAAAAACTGTTTTTT.

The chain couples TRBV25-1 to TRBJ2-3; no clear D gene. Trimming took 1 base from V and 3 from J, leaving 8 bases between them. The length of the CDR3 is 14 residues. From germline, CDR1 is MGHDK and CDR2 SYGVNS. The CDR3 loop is CASSESALTDTQYF. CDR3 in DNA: TGTGCCAGCAGTGAATCGGCGTTAACAGATACGCAGTATTTT.

CDR3 region: CASSEVGGYEQYF. The CDR3 DNA is TGTGCCAGCAGTGAAGTAGGAGGATACGAGCAGTACTTC. The rearrangement joins TRBV6-1 to TRBJ2-7, with a tentative D call TRBD2 (5 bases). The CDR3 contains 13 residues. Germline V gives CDR1 MNHNS, CDR2 SASEGT. V was trimmed by 1 base and J by 4 bases, leaving 8 bases between them.

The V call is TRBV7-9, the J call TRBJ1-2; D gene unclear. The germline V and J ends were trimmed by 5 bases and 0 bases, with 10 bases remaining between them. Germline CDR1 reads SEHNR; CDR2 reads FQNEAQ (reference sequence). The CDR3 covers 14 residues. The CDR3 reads CASSLLTPNYGYTF. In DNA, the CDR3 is TGTGCCAGCAGCCTCCTGACACCTAACTATGGCTACACCTTC.

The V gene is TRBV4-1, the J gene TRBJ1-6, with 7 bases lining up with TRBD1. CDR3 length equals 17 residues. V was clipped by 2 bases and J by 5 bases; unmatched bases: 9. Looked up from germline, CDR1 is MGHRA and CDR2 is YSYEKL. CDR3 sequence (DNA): TGCGCCAGCAGCCAAATCGGACAGGACTTCGATAATTCACCCCTCCACTTT. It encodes CASSQIGQDFDNSPLHF.

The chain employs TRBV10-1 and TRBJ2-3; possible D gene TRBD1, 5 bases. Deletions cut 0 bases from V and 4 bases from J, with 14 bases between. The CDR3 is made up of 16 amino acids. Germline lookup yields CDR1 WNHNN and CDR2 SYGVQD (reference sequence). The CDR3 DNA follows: TGCGCCAGCAGTGAGTCAAGAACAGGTCAAGCAGATACGCAGTATTTT. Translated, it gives CASSESRTGQADTQYF.

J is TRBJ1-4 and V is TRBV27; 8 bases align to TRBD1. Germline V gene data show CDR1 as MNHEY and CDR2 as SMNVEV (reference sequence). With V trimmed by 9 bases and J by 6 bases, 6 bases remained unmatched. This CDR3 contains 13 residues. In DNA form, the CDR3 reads TGTGCCAGTAGGACAGGGTATGATGAAAAACTGTTTTTT. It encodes CASRTGYDEKLFF. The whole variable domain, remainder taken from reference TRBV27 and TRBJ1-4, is EAQVTQNPRYLITVTGKKLTVTCSQNMNHEYMSWYRQDPGLGLRQIYYSMNVEVTDKGDVPEGYKVSRKEKRNFPLILESPSPNQTSLYFCASRTGYDEKLFFGSGTQLSVL.

DNA for the CDR3: TGCGCCAGCAGCCAAGACCCTACGGGAGGGGGCTCCTACAATGAGCAGTTCTTC. Its protein is CASSQDPTGGGSYNEQFF. The chain uses TRBV4-1 and TRBJ2-1; 8 bases line up with TRBD2. CDR3 length: 18 residues. V was pared by 0 bases and J by 0 bases, with 7 bases of the junction left unmatched. Germline V gene lookup returns CDR1 MGHRA and CDR2 YSYEKL.

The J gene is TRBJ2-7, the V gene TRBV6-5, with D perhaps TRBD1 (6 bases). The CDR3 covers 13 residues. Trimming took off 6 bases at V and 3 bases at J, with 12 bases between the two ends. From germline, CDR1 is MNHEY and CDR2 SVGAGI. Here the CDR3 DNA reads TGTGCCAGCAGGGTACAGGGAAACTACGAGCAGTACTTC. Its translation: CASRVQGNYEQYF.

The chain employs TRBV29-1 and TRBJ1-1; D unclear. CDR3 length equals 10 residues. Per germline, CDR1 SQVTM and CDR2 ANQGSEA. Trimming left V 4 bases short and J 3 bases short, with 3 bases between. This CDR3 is CSVVDTEAFF. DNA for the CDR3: TGCAGCGTTGTGGACACTGAAGCTTTCTTT.

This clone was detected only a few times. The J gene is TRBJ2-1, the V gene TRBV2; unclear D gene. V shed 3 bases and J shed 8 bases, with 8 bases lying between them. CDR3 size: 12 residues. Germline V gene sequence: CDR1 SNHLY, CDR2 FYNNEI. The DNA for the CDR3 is TGTGCCAGCAGTGATTTGGGCGATGAGCAGTTCTTC. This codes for CASSDLGDEQFF.

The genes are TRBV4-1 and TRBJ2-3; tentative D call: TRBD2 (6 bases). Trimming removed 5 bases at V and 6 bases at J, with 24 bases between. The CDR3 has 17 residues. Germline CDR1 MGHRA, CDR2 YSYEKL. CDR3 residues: CASSGALGGVPGDTQYF. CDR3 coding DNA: TGCGCCAGCAGCGGAGCGCTAGGAGGGGTCCCCGGGGATACGCAGTATTTT.

CDR3 protein: CASSSPRTGFGNTIYF. The CDR3 region has the DNA TGTGCCAGCAGCTCCCCCCGGACAGGGTTTGGAAACACCATATATTTT. This chain connects TRBV7-9 to TRBJ1-3; 8 nucleotides line up with TRBD1. The germline gives CDR1 SEHNR, CDR2 FQNEAQ (reference sequence). Germline trimming cut 4 bases from V and 3 bases from J; bases unmatched to any gene: 8. The CDR3 runs to 16 residues.

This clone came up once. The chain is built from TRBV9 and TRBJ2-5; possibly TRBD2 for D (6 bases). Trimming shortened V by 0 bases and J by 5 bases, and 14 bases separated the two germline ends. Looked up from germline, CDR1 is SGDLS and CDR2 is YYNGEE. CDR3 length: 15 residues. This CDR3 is CASSVALSGGETQYF. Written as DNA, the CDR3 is TGTGCCAGCAGCGTAGCTCTTTCCGGGGGTGAGACCCAGTACTTC.

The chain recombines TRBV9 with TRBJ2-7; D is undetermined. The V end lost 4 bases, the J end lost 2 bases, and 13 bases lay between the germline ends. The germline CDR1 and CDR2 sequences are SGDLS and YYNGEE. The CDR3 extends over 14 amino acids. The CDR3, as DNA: TGTGCCAGCAGCCCCCACGGCGACGCCTACGAGCAGTACTTC. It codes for CASSPHGDAYEQYF.

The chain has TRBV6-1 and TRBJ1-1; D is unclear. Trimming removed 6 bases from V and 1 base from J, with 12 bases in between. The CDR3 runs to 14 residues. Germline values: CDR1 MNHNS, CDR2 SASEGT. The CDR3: CASSQIAGNTEAFF. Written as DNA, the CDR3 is TGTGCCAGCAGCCAAATAGCGGGGAACACTGAAGCTTTCTTT.

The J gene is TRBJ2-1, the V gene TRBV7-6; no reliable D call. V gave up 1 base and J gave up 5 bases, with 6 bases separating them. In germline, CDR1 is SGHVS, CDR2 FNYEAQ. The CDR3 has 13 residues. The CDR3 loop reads CASSLGANNEQFF. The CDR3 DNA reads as TGTGCCAGCAGCTTAGGGGCGAACAATGAGCAGTTCTTC. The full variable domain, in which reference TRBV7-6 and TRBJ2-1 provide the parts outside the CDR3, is GAGVSQSPRYKVTKRGQDVALRCDPISGHVSLYWYRQALGQGPEFLTYFNYEAQQDKSGLPNDRFSAERPEGSISTLTIQRTEQRDSAMYRCASSLGANNEQFFGPGTRLTVL.

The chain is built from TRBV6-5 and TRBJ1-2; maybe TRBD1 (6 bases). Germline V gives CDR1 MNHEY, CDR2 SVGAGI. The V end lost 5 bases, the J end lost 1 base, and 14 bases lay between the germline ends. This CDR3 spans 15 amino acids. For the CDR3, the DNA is TGTGCCAGCAGTCCTCGGGCAGGGGTTAACTATGGCTACACCTTC. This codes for CASSPRAGVNYGYTF.

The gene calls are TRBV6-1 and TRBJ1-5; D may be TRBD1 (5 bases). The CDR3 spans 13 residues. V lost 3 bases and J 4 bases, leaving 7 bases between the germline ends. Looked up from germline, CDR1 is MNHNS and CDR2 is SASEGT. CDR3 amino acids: CASSDRENQPQHF. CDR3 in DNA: TGTGCCAGCAGTGACAGGGAAAATCAGCCCCAGCATTTT.

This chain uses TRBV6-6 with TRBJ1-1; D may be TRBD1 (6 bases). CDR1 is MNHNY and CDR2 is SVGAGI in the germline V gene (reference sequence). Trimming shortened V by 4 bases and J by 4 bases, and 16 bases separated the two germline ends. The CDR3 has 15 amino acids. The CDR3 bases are TGTGCCAGCAGTTGGGGTACAGGAGGGGGCACTGAAGCTTTCTTT. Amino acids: CASSWGTGGGTEAFF.

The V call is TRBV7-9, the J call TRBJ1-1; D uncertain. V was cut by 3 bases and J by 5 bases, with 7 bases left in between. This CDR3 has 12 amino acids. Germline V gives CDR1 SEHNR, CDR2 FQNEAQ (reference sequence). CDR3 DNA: TGTGCCAGCAGCTTCCCAAGTACTGAAGCTTTCTTT. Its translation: CASSFPSTEAFF. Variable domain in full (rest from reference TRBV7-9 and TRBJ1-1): DTGVSQNPRHKITKRGQNVTFRCDPISEHNRLYWYRQTLGQGPEFLTYFQNEAQLEKSRLLSDRFSAERPKGSFSTLEIQRTEQGDSAMYLCASSFPSTEAFFGQGTRLTVV.

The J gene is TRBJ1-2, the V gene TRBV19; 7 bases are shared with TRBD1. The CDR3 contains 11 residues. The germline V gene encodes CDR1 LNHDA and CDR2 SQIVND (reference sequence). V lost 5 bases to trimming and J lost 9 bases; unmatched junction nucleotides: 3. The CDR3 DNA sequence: TGTGCCAGTAGTCCAGGGGGTCGCTACACCTTC. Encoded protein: CASSPGGRYTF.